This T cell receptor beta chain was recorded in a study of vaccination and CD4 T cells after COVID-19. Across the study: Taking of post-vaccine samples occurred a median 72 days after dose two (range 14 to 241).

MiXCR, run by TCRdb on the PCR reads, gives a single entry per CDR3 protein. The sample holds 30,000 or so distinct CDR3 sequences, 50% seen once. Time point: late sampling 161 to 241 days after vaccination in three convalescent patients. This clonotype turned up a few times. V shed 3 bases, J shed 4 bases, and the junction held 9 bases outside the gene matches. Germline V gene sequence: CDR1 DFQATT, CDR2 SNEGSKA (reference sequence). This CDR3 is 15 amino acids long. J is TRBJ2-5 and V is TRBV20-1, with 9 bases that match TRBD2. Sequencing used CD4+ T cells from blood, obtained about 7 months after SARS-CoV-2 vaccination. This clonotype was obtained from a human donor who had recovered from COVID-19. CDR3 DNA sequence: TGCAGTGCTAGGAATTTAGCGGGAGTGGTAGAGACCCAGTACTTC. It yields the protein CSARNLAGVVETQYF.